The T cell receptor (beta chain) described here comes from a study of cytomegalovirus exposure and HLA in healthy donors. The wider study: There were fewer than 130 million unique TCR beta sequences, drawn from 180 million or so T cells, in an earlier analysis.

Amplification used 60 Vbeta primers and 13 Jbeta primers. The protocol was immunoSEQ multiplex PCR, while the TCRdb copy is restricted to in-frame clones and leaves out a portion. The repertoire has around 200,000 clones, about 80% of them found once; the top ten carry 1.9%. Germline V gene data show CDR1 as SGHRS and CDR2 as YFSETQ. The CDR3 consists of 14 residues. V lost 2 bases to trimming and J lost 4 bases, with 13 bases between them. Notes on the study in general: It was reportedly the case that the classifier diagnosed cytomegalovirus status with high specificity and sensitivity. Rare sequences made up most TCRs, while some public TCRs were found in many donors. An analysis done earlier found most TCR beta V segments productive about 87% or about 30% of the time.

As for this clone: Antigen specificity is unknown.

The sequence was collected from a young man in good health and CMV-seronegative. The chain employs TRBV5-1 and TRBJ2-7; TRBD1 might be the D (6 bases). Sequenced input: PBMCs. The CDR3 coding sequence is TGCGCCAGCAGCTTCAAGGGGGTATTGTACGAGCAGTACTTC. This translates into CASSFKGVLYEQYF.